The entry below describes one T cell receptor beta chain. What it recognizes is unknown. The sample belongs to a study of blood T cells in healthy people across ages. About the research overall: With template switching, about one barcoded beta molecule was captured per two T cells.

Broader study findings: Unsorted PBMCs blocked a conclusive comparison of naive and antigen-experienced cells.

The CDR3 runs 15 residues. V was shortened by 3 bases and J by 4 bases, with 14 bases between the two germline ends. Germline CDR1 MGHDK, CDR2 SYGVNS. Primers used in a second PCR of roughly 7 to 12 cycles were a sample-barcoded 5' primer and a J-beta primer mix. A single record per CDR3 protein comes from TCRdb applying MiXCR to the 5' RACE reads. This sample has hundreds of thousands of distinct CDR3 sequences, with more than 40% found just once. The specimen was blood. V usage is TRBV25-1 and J usage is TRBJ2-3; D unresolved. The receptor was isolated from a woman aged 55-75 years in good health. The CDR3 DNA follows: TGTGCCAGCAGTGACCCGGCGGTGAAGGCAGATACGCAGTATTTT. Translating it yields CASSDPAVKADTQYF.